What follows are 26 T cell receptor beta chains derived from one specimen sequenced in a study of regulatory T cells in long-lasting Graves disease. Arm-PCR with iRepertoire HTBI primers amplified the CDR3 regions for these TCR beta libraries. TCRdb processed the multiplex PCR reads anew with MiXCR; each CDR3 protein has one entry. The repertoire has 450,000 to 600,000 distinct CDR3 sequences, 16% of them found once; the top ten carry 12%. Time point defined: newly diagnosed GD, antithyroid drugs for less than 3 months. The TCR library used RNA extracted from PBMCs. The same specimen was also included in a second study, on T cells in Graves' hyperthyroidism and ophthalmopathy.

The sequenced sample was peripheral blood mononuclear cells (PBMCs), obtained at new diagnosis, from a patient treated with antithyroid drugs. The receptor source for this set is a man between 40 and 49 years old with Graves disease.

There are many counts of this clonotype. The chain employs TRBV7-8 and TRBJ2-1; D remains unclear. V was trimmed by 8 bases and J by 0 bases, leaving 11 bases between them. The CDR3 is 14 amino acids. Per the germline V gene, CDR1 is SGHVS and CDR2 is FQNEAQ. CDR3 residues: CASGRESSYNEQFF. CDR3 nucleotides: TGTGCCAGCGGTCGTGAGAGCTCCTACAATGAGCAGTTCTTC. Together with reference TRBV7-8 and TRBJ2-1, the CDR3 gives the full variable domain: GAGVSQSPRYKVAKRGQDVALRCDPISGHVSLFWYQQALGQGPEFLTYFQNEAQLDKSGLPSDRFFAERPEGSVSTLKIQRTQQEDSAVYLCASGRESSYNEQFFGPGTRLTVL.

This clonotype was observed at least ten times. V and J are TRBV5-6 and TRBJ2-7; 11 bases are a match to TRBD1. With 4 bases clipped from V and 3 bases from J, the junction kept 9 bases outside the gene matches. CDR1 and CDR2 (germline): SGHDT, YYEEEE. CDR3 length: 16 residues. CDR3 sequence reads: CASSLRTGGKGYEQYF. The DNA for the CDR3 is TGTGCCAGCAGCCTAAGGACAGGGGGCAAGGGCTACGAGCAGTACTTC. The full variable domain, completed using reference TRBV5-6 and TRBJ2-7, is DAGVTQSPTHLIKTRGQQVTLRCSPKSGHDTVSWYQQALGQGPQFIFQYYEEEERQRGNFPDRFSGHQFPNYSSELNVNALLLGDSALYLCASSLRTGGKGYEQYFGPGTRLTVT.

CDR3 DNA sequence: TGCGCCAGCAGGGGCCGGGACTCATCATACACTGAAGCTTTCTTT. This encodes CASRGRDSSYTEAFF. The J gene is TRBJ1-1, the V gene TRBV10-2; D is perhaps TRBD1 (5 bases). Trimming took 6 bases from V and 3 from J, leaving 17 bases between them. Germline V gene lookup returns CDR1 WSHSY and CDR2 SAAADI. The CDR3 has 15 residues.

This clonotype was detected a few times. The chain links TRBV28 to TRBJ2-1; no clear D. The length of the CDR3 is 16 residues. Germline CDR1 is MDHEN and CDR2 is SYDVKM. Trimming took 4 bases from V and 0 from J, leaving 13 bases between them. The CDR3 DNA reads TGTGCCAGCAGTTGGGTACATTTTAGCTCCTACAATGAGCAGTTCTTC. It translates to CASSWVHFSSYNEQFF. The variable domain in full, completed from reference TRBV28 and TRBJ2-1, reads DVKVTQSSRYLVKRTGEKVFLECVQDMDHENMFWYRQDPGLGLRLIYFSYDVKMKEKGDIPEGYSVSREKKERFSLILESASTNQTSMYLCASSWVHFSSYNEQFFGPGTRLTVL.

Many counts were recorded for this clonotype. CDR3 loop: CSPTGTGPPNTGELFF. The CDR3 bases are TGCAGTCCGACCGGGACAGGGCCACCGAACACCGGGGAGCTGTTTTTT. The rearrangement uses TRBV20-1 and TRBJ2-2; 9 positions match TRBD1. Germline V CDR1 and CDR2: DFQATT, SNEGSKA (reference sequence). Unmatched junction bases numbered 10, after V lost 8 bases and J lost 0 bases. The CDR3 sequence is 16 residues long.

This clonotype has at least ten counts. This chain uses TRBV7-2 with TRBJ2-1; TRBD2 agrees at 7 bases. Germline V gene sequence: CDR1 SGHTA, CDR2 FQGNSA. The length of the CDR3 is 15 residues. The trim removed 1 base at V and 8 bases at J, leaving 8 bases unmatched. CDR3 in amino acids: CASSLVAGVYDEQFF. The DNA for the CDR3 is TGTGCCAGCAGCTTAGTGGCGGGGGTGTATGATGAGCAGTTCTTC.

This clonotype was seen repeatedly, ten times or more. This CDR3 is CASSLETYGELFF. CDR3 in DNA: TGTGCCAGCAGCTTAGAGACCTACGGGGAGCTGTTTTTT. V and J are TRBV11-3 and TRBJ2-2; D is unresolved. V gave up 0 bases and J gave up 7 bases, with 6 bases separating them. CDR1 SGHNT and CDR2 YENEEA come from the germline V gene. The CDR3 sequence is 13 residues long.

This clonotype was seen a handful of times. This chain joins TRBV14 and TRBJ2-5; D might be TRBD1 (5 bases). The CDR3 has 13 amino acids. The V end lost 4 bases, the J end lost 5 bases, and 11 bases lay between the germline ends. The germline V gene encodes CDR1 SGHDN and CDR2 FVKESK. CDR3 protein: CASSPRVRETQYF. In DNA form, the CDR3 reads TGTGCCAGCAGCCCCAGGGTTCGGGAGACCCAGTACTTC.

Worth noting for this clonotype: A read error may explain this, as a much larger clone is one base away. The chain recombines TRBV18 with TRBJ2-2; D might be TRBD1 (5 bases). This CDR3 is built from 14 residues. Per germline, CDR1 KGHSH and CDR2 LQKENI. The CDR3 coding sequence is TGTGCCGGCTCACACATCGACAGTACCGGGGAGCTGTTTTTT. Translation: CAGSHIDSTGELFF.

This clonotype appeared a few times. The chain is built from TRBV7-9 and TRBJ1-2, with D uncertain. Germline V CDR1 and CDR2: SEHNR, FQNEAQ (reference sequence). The V end was cut by 6 bases, the J end by 2 bases, with 10 bases between. The CDR3 extends over 13 amino acids. CDR3 region: CASSPKGNYGYTF. The CDR3 coding sequence is TGTGCCAGCAGTCCTAAGGGCAACTATGGCTACACCTTC. Using reference TRBV7-9 and TRBJ1-2 for the parts outside the CDR3, the full variable domain is DTGVSQNPRHKITKRGQNVTFRCDPISEHNRLYWYRQTLGQGPEFLTYFQNEAQLEKSRLLSDRFSAERPKGSFSTLEIQRTEQGDSAMYLCASSPKGNYGYTFGSGTRLTVV.

This clonotype was detected ten times or more. This sequence joins TRBV18 and TRBJ1-1, with D possibly matching TRBD1 (5 bases). V was shortened by 3 bases and J by 5 bases, with 7 bases between the two germline ends. The CDR3 sequence is 12 residues long. CDR1 is KGHSH, CDR2 LQKENI, per germline. The CDR3, as DNA: TGTGCCAGCTCACCCGACAGAACTGAAGCTTTCTTT. Its protein is CASSPDRTEAFF.

In this sample, this clonotype turned up a few times. The chain is built from TRBV7-2 and TRBJ2-3; possibly TRBD1 for D (6 bases). Germline CDR1 reads SGHTA; CDR2 reads FQGNSA. Deletions cut 5 bases from V and 1 base from J, with 13 bases between. The CDR3 sequence is 15 residues long. CDR3 DNA sequence: TGTGCCAGCAGCCCAGGGGCGCGGGGCACAGATACGCAGTATTTT. Translating it yields CASSPGARGTDTQYF.

In this sample, this clonotype turned up once. V is TRBV12-3 or TRBV12-4 and J is TRBJ2-1; TRBD2 agrees at 7 bases. The CDR3 length is 15 residues. V gave up 3 bases and J gave up 5 bases; unmatched junction bases: 7. The CDR3 sequence is CASSLFASGDNEQFF. The CDR3 DNA follows: TGTGCCAGCAGTTTGTTTGCTAGCGGAGACAATGAGCAGTTCTTC.

This chain uses TRBV6-1 with TRBJ1-2; 9 bases agree with TRBD1. Germline CDR1 is MNHNS and CDR2 is SASEGT. The CDR3 sequence is 14 residues long. The trim removed 6 bases at V and 8 bases at J, leaving 10 bases unmatched. The CDR3 coding sequence is TGTGCCAGCAGAGCGACAGGGGGAAGAGACGGCTACACCTTC. This codes for CASRATGGRDGYTF.

This clonotype was observed many times. The V gene is TRBV7-9, the J gene TRBJ1-2, with TRBD1 as a possible D gene (5 bases). The V end was cut by 5 bases, the J end by 6 bases, with 19 bases between. The CDR3 loop spans 15 amino acids. Germline values: CDR1 SEHNR, CDR2 FQNEAQ (reference sequence). Here the CDR3 reads CASSARLEGWDGYTF. The DNA for the CDR3 is TGTGCCAGCAGCGCCCGCCTGGAGGGGTGGGATGGCTACACCTTC.

This clonotype showed up many times. V is TRBV24-1 and J is TRBJ2-7; 9 bases are a match to TRBD1. Germline CDR1 reads KGHDR; CDR2 reads SFDVKD. Trimming took 2 bases from V and 2 from J; bases not matched to a gene: 3. CDR3 length: 15 amino acids. CDR3 DNA: TGTGCCACCAGTGATTGGGGACAGGGAACCTACGAGCAGTACTTC. This gives the protein CATSDWGQGTYEQYF.

This clonotype was recorded at least ten times. The rearrangement uses TRBV28 and TRBJ2-2; the match to TRBD1 covers 10 bases. Germline lookup yields CDR1 MDHEN and CDR2 SYDVKM. This CDR3 region has 16 residues. After removal of 6 bases from V and 6 bases from J, the junction contained 10 bases not matched to a gene. CDR3 bases: TGTGCCAGCAGAGATCCGGGACAGGGGACGGCCGGGGAGCTGTTTTTT. It yields the protein CASRDPGQGTAGELFF.

The chain combines TRBV29-1 with TRBJ2-3; tentatively, D is TRBD1 (7 bases). From germline, CDR1 is SQVTM and CDR2 ANQGSEA. Trimming took off 5 bases at V and 4 bases at J, with 19 bases between the two ends. The CDR3 totals 15 residues. The CDR3, as DNA: TGCAGCGTTCTAGACAGGGCGGGAAGGGCAGATACGCAGTATTTT. Translating gives CSVLDRAGRADTQYF.

The chain joins TRBV12-3 or TRBV12-4 to TRBJ2-1; the match to TRBD1 covers 7 bases. V shed 1 base and J 12 bases; nucleotides not matched to a gene: 0. The CDR3 spans 11 residues. The CDR3 coding sequence is TGTGCCAGCAGTTTAGGGACAGGGCAGTTCTTC. Protein sequence: CASSLGTGQFF.

This clonotype was detected ten times or more. Here the CDR3 omits its conserved ending phenylalanine or tryptophan, so a read error is the likely source. Because the CDR3's place on the DNA is in doubt, the DNA is left out and the CDR3 is given as listed by TCRdb. The chain couples TRBV9 to TRBJ2-7; the table calls TRBD1, which could not be checked here. With termini counted, the CDR3 has 15 amino acids. Germline CDR1 SGDLS, CDR2 YYNGEE. This CDR3 is CASSVAPGRGSNRLI.

The rearrangement uses TRBV18 and TRBJ2-7; the D gene is possibly TRBD2 (5 bases). The CDR3 is 18 amino acids. V lost 6 bases, J lost 0 bases, and 24 bases lay in between. CDR1 KGHSH and CDR2 LQKENI come from the germline V gene. CDR3 nucleotide sequence: TGTGCCAGCTCTAGGACGGGAACCCCCAGGCCGCCCTCCTACGAGCAGTACTTC. Its translation: CASSRTGTPRPPSYEQYF.

This clonotype came up many times. The V gene is TRBV18, the J gene TRBJ1-1, with D possibly matching TRBD1 (6 bases). Germline V gene lookup returns CDR1 KGHSH and CDR2 LQKENI. The CDR3 is made up of 15 amino acids. Between the trimmed V and J ends, which lost 0 bases and 0 bases, there was a span of 8 bases. The CDR3 spells CASSPPSGVNTEAFF. The CDR3 bases are TGTGCCAGCTCACCACCGTCAGGGGTGAACACTGAAGCTTTCTTT.

Worth noting for this clonotype: A far larger clone is one nucleotide away, so this likely arose from a read error. The V gene is TRBV2, the J gene TRBJ2-1, with a weak D call TRBD2 (5 bases). Looked up from germline, CDR1 is SNHLY and CDR2 is FYNNEI. The CDR3 contains 13 residues. The CDR3 DNA reads as TGTGCCAGCAGCTTAGCGCGGTGGAATGAGCAGCTCTTC. This translates into CASSLARWNEQLF.

This chain links TRBV4-1 with TRBJ2-1; D is perhaps TRBD2 (5 bases). In germline, CDR1 is MGHRA, CDR2 YSYEKL. The CDR3 totals 15 residues. The V end lost 1 base, the J end lost 5 bases, and 12 bases lay between the germline ends. Written as DNA, the CDR3 is TGCGCCAGCAGCCAAGGCCCCGGGGTTGACAATGAGCAGTTCTTC. This encodes CASSQGPGVDNEQFF.

This clonotype has a handful of counts. The chain joins TRBV30 to TRBJ2-1; 8 nucleotides agree with TRBD2. The CDR3 contains 16 residues. CDR1 and CDR2 (germline): GTSNPN, SVGIG (reference sequence). J lost 2 bases, V lost 0 bases, and 6 bases had no gene match. The CDR3 protein is CAWSVIAGSAYNEQFF. CDR3 sequence (DNA): TGTGCCTGGAGTGTAATAGCGGGATCGGCCTACAATGAGCAGTTCTTC.

Ten or more counts support this clonotype. The chain is built from TRBV20-1 and TRBJ2-7; D tentatively reads TRBD1 or TRBD2 (5 bases each). The germline V gene encodes CDR1 DFQATT and CDR2 SNEGSKA (reference sequence). V gave up 5 bases and J gave up 5 bases, with 16 bases separating them. CDR3 length equals 13 residues. The CDR3 reads CSALTGAVNEQYF. In nucleotides, the CDR3 is TGCAGTGCTCTCACCGGGGCGGTCAACGAGCAGTACTTC.